A selection of T cell receptor beta chains follows, all from one sample in a study of blood T cells in healthy people across ages. TCRdb re-called the 5' RACE reads through MiXCR, storing one row per CDR3 protein. Among about a million distinct CDR3 sequences listed, 30% to 40% were seen once. Sequences were obtained from blood. Receptor source: a young man in good health. CDR3s include the opening cysteine and the closing phenylalanine or tryptophan. D genes are given only for firm matches. Expanded clones are given a class, and other clones once, few, many or no size at all.

J	V	D	size	DNA	CDR3
TRBJ2-7	TRBV7-2	-	few	TGTGCCAGCAGGGCAGGGTACTACGAGCAGTACTTC	CASRAGYYEQYF
TRBJ1-3	TRBV7-9	-	-	TGTGCCAGCAGCCCCCGGACCGCTGGTATGGGAAACACCATATATTTT	CASSPRTAGMGNTIYF
TRBJ2-5	TRBV4-1	TRBD2	few	TGCGCCAGCAGCCAAGATTTCGGGACTACTTTTCACAATGAGCAGTACTTC	CASSQDFGTTFHNEQYF
TRBJ1-6	TRBV7-2	-	-	TGTGCCAGCAGCTTAATATCGGAAATCTATAATTCACCCCTCCACTTT	CASSLISEIYNSPLHF
TRBJ1-6	TRBV20-1	-	-	TGCAGTGTTACGATACGGGGGGAACTCAATTCACCCCTCCACTTT	CSVTIRGELNSPLHF
TRBJ1-4	TRBV20-1	-	-	TGCAGTGCCCGGAAGGGCGCCACTAATGAAAAACTGTTTTTT	CSARKGATNEKLFF
TRBJ1-5	TRBV20-1	-	few	TGCAGTGCTGTGGGGGAGAGGTTCGGTAGCAATCAGCCCCAGCATTTT	CSAVGERFGSNQPQHF
TRBJ2-1	TRBV5-1	TRBD1	-	TGCGCCAGCAGCCCTGGGACAGGCTACAATGAGCGGTTCTTC	CASSPGTGYNERFF
TRBJ1-1	TRBV12-3/TRBV12-4	TRBD1	once	TGTGCCAGCAGCCCCCCAGGGGGGGAGAACACTGAAGTTTTCTTT	CASSPPGGENTEVFF
TRBJ2-5	TRBV20-1	-	few	TGCAGTGCTAGAGAAAAGTGGCCAGAGACCCAGTACTTC	CSAREKWPETQYF
TRBJ2-1	TRBV2	-	few	TGTGCCAGCAGTGACGACAGGAACAATGAGCAGTTCTTC	CASSDDRNNEQFF
TRBJ2-5	TRBV2	-	many	TGTGCCAGCAGTACTAGAGGAAAAGAGACCCAGTACTTC	CASSTRGKETQYF
TRBJ1-4	TRBV28	-	-	TGTGCCACTCTTGATCAGAGTGGGATTACCCATAATGAAAAACTGTTTTTT	CATLDQSGITHNEKLFF
TRBJ1-2	TRBV5-1	-	-	TGCGCCAGCAGCTTGGATCGTTCGGGCAGCCGCGGAGGCTACACCTTC	CASSLDRSGSRGGYTF
TRBJ2-3	TRBV12-3/TRBV12-4	TRBD1	few	TGTGCCAGCAGCGCTCGACAGGGACCAGATACGCAGTATTTT	CASSARQGPDTQYF
TRBJ2-1	TRBV6-6	-	few	TGTGCCAGCAGTCCGGGCCCAGATAGATGTGAGGAGTTCTTC	CASSPGPDRCEEFF
TRBJ2-1	TRBV4-3	-	-	TGCGCCAGCAGCCAAGATCCCCCGGGGTTGAGGTACAATGAGCAGTTCTTC	CASSQDPPGLRYNEQFF
TRBJ1-6	TRBV5-1	TRBD1	-	TGCGCCAGCAGCTCGGGACAGGGAACCAATTCACCCCTCCACTTT	CASSSGQGTNSPLHF
TRBJ2-5	TRBV20-1	TRBD2	few	TGCAGTGCTAGGGCTAGCGGTTATCAAGAGACCCAGTACTTC	CSARASGYQETQYF
TRBJ2-7	TRBV13	TRBD1	few	TGTGCCAGCAGCTCTACAAACAGGGGAGACCCCTCCTACGAGCAGTACTTC	CASSSTNRGDPSYEQYF
TRBJ1-2	TRBV11-2	-	-	TGTGCCAGCAGCTTACTGGGGGACTATGGCTACACCTTC	CASSLLGDYGYTF
TRBJ2-5	TRBV12-5	-	-	TGTGCTAGTGGTTTGACAGGGTCCGGAGGAAAAGAGACCCAGTACTTC	CASGLTGSGGKETQYF
TRBJ2-3	TRBV7-8	-	-	TGTGCCAGCAGCGTCGTCCGGGGCTTCGAGACAGATACGCGGTATTTT	CASSVVRGFETDTRYF